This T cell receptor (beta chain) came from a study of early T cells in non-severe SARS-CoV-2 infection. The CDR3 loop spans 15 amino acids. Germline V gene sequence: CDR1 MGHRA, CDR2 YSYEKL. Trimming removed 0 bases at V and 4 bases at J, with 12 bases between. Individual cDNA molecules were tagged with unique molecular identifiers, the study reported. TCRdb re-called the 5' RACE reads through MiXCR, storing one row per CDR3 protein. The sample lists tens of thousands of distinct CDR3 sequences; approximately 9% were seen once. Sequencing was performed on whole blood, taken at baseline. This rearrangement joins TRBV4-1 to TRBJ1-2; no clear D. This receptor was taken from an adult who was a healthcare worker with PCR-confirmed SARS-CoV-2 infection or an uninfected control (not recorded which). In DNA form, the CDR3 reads TGCGCCAGCAGCCAAGATTCGAGCACGACCTATGGCTACACCTTC. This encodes CASSQDSSTTYGYTF.